Listed below are T cell receptor beta chains from one sample, sequenced in a study of CD8 T cells in ankylosing spondylitis. TCRdb processed the 5' RACE reads anew with MiXCR; each CDR3 protein has one entry. Here the sample spans 250,000 to 350,000 distinct CDR3 sequences, 20% being singletons. Input material: blood, either unsorted or a sorted T cell fraction (not recorded which). These receptors were taken from a male donor with ankylosing spondylitis or in good health (not recorded which). The CDR3 runs from the conserved cysteine through the conserved F or W. D genes are given only for firm matches. Rows may omit the clone size; those that give it use once, few, many or a size class.

size	D	V	J	CDR3	DNA
-	-	TRBV21-1	TRBJ1-2	CASSPRIPPYGYTF	TGTGCCAGCAGCCCCCGCATACCGCCTTATGGCTACACCTTC
few	-	TRBV27	TRBJ2-2	CASSFWGAGGELFF	TGTGCCAGCAGTTTTTGGGGGGCTGGCGGGGAGCTGTTTTTT
few	-	TRBV7-2	TRBJ2-5	CASSLWVRETQYF	TGTGCCAGCAGCTTATGGGTTCGGGAGACCCAGTACTTC
-	-	TRBV6-1	TRBJ2-5	CASSEDSYQETQYF	TGTGCCAGCAGTGAGGACAGTTACCAAGAGACCCAGTACTTC
-	-	TRBV21-1	TRBJ2-5	CASSKEWDPQTQYF	TGTGCCAGCAGCAAAGAATGGGACCCCCAGACCCAGTACTTC
many	-	TRBV6-6	TRBJ1-1	CASTGTEAFF	TGTGCCAGCACGGGCACTGAAGCTTTCTTT
few	-	TRBV25-1	TRBJ1-6	CASSEWGARSPLHF	TGTGCCAGCAGTGAATGGGGGGCAAGGTCACCCCTCCACTTT
-	-	TRBV5-1	TRBJ2-1	CASSLWGQGSYNEQFF	TGCGCCAGCAGCTTGTGGGGGCAAGGCTCCTACAATGAGCAGTTCTTC
-	-	TRBV9	TRBJ2-5	CASSVGGRQETQYF	TGTGCCAGCAGCGTAGGAGGGAGGCAAGAGACCCAGTACTTC
few	-	TRBV7-9	TRBJ2-3	CASSLSGHTDTQYF	TGTGCCAGCAGCTTGAGCGGGCACACAGATACGCAGTATTTT
-	TRBD1	TRBV28	TRBJ1-5	CASSFPGQGAKGNQPQHF	TGTGCCAGCAGTTTCCCCGGACAGGGGGCAAAAGGGAATCAGCCCCAGCATTTT
-	-	TRBV6-2/TRBV6-3	TRBJ2-5	CASSYLQETQYF	TGTGCCAGCAGTTACCTCCAGGAGACCCAGTACTTC
-	TRBD1	TRBV28	TRBJ2-2	CASSRTGMNTGELFF	TGTGCCAGCAGTCGGACAGGAATGAACACCGGGGAGCTGTTTTTT
-	TRBD2	TRBV5-1	TRBJ2-1	CASSLAGTKLYNEQFF	TGCGCCAGCAGCTTGGCCGGGACTAAGCTCTACAATGAGCAGTTCTTC